The 22 T cell receptor beta chains presented below share a single source sample, sequenced in a study of monozygotic twins with inflammatory bowel disease. TCRdb re-analyzed the 5' RACE reads; it lists each CDR3 protein once, without DNA. The sample data list about 210,000 distinct CDR3 sequences. Input material: blood. These receptors were taken from a human donor with ulcerative colitis or Crohn's disease, or a healthy co-twin of an affected twin (not recorded which).

The chain employs TRBV5-1 and TRBJ1-1. Germline assignment: CDR1 SGHRS and CDR2 YFSETQ. This CDR3 region has 16 residues. The CDR3 reads CASSFNPGLRNTEAFF.

This sequence joins TRBV19 and TRBJ1-6; TCRdb returns TRBD1, unconfirmable since there is no DNA. Germline CDR1 LNHDA, CDR2 SQIVND (reference sequence). The CDR3 is 16 residues long. CDR3 amino acids: CASGKGASSEYSPLHF.

This rearrangement joins TRBV5-4 to TRBJ2-7; TCRdb's D gene call, TRBD2, goes unchecked for lack of DNA. The length of the CDR3 is 18 residues. Looked up from germline, CDR1 is SGHNT and CDR2 is YYREEE (reference sequence). CDR3 amino acids: CASSLGTSGGIPAYEQYF.

V is TRBV3-1 and J is TRBJ1-5. Germline CDR1 is LGHDT and CDR2 is YNNKEL (reference sequence). This CDR3 has 16 amino acids. CDR3: CASSQDLQFSNQPQHF.

The chain recombines TRBV15 with TRBJ2-7. CDR3 size: 13 residues. From germline, CDR1 is LNHNV and CDR2 YYDKDF (reference sequence). CDR3 sequence reads: CATSRLRAYEQYF. Full variable domain (rest looked up from reference TRBV15 and TRBJ2-7): DAMVIQNPRYQVTQFGKPVTLSCSQTLNHNVMYWYQQKSSQAPKLLFHYYDKDFNNEADTPDNFQSRRPNTSFCFLDIRSPGLGDTAMYLCATSRLRAYEQYFGPGTRLTVT.

This CDR3 is CASSSGQSTDTQYF. V usage is TRBV5-1 and J usage is TRBJ2-3; TCRdb gives TRBD1 as the D gene, but with no DNA this cannot be confirmed. This CDR3 is built from 14 residues. CDR1 SGHRS and CDR2 YFSETQ come from the germline V gene.

The rearrangement joins TRBV2 to TRBJ1-2; the D call of TRBD1 rests on TCRdb alone, since no DNA is present to check it. Germline V lookup: CDR1 SNHLY, CDR2 FYNNEI. This CDR3 is 13 amino acids long. The CDR3 loop reads CASSLGHFGSYTF.

The J gene is TRBJ1-1, the V gene TRBV7-2. The germline gives CDR1 SGHTA, CDR2 FQGNSA. The CDR3 sequence is 17 residues long. The CDR3 loop is CASSLAPASRPNTEAFF.

The V call is TRBV4-1, the J call TRBJ1-5; without DNA, the TCRdb call of TRBD1 cannot be checked. The germline CDR1 and CDR2 sequences are MGHRA and YSYEKL. This CDR3 has 15 amino acids. Here the CDR3 reads CASSPYRESNQPQHF.

This chain uses TRBV5-4 with TRBJ1-2; absent DNA, TCRdb's TRBD1 call cannot be checked. The CDR3 contains 15 residues. Per the germline V gene, CDR1 is SGHNT and CDR2 is YYREEE (reference sequence). The CDR3: CASSTDRGSFYGYTF.

The CDR3 region is CASRPMTGANSPLHF. V usage is TRBV6-1 and J usage is TRBJ1-6; TCRdb picks TRBD1, but there is no DNA to check that call. CDR1 MNHNS and CDR2 SASEGT come from the germline V gene. CDR3 length: 15 amino acids.

V gene TRBV6-1 combines with J gene TRBJ2-1; TCRdb's assignment of TRBD1 cannot be checked, as there is no DNA. The germline V gene encodes CDR1 MNHNS and CDR2 SASEGT. The CDR3 spans 16 residues. CDR3 amino acids: CASGGTGTGRYNEQFF.

This rearrangement joins TRBV5-1 to TRBJ2-1; the TCRdb call, TRBD1, lacks DNA for checking. Germline V lookup: CDR1 SGHRS, CDR2 YFSETQ. The length of the CDR3 is 15 residues. CDR3 sequence reads: CASSLAGQGINEQFF.

The genes are TRBV2 and TRBJ2-1; TCRdb returns TRBD2, unconfirmable since there is no DNA. Germline V gives CDR1 SNHLY, CDR2 FYNNEI. This CDR3 has 14 residues. CDR3 in amino acids: CASRGLAGYNEQFF.

V usage is TRBV7-2 and J usage is TRBJ2-7; lacking DNA, the TRBD2 call made by TCRdb goes unchecked. Germline CDR1 SGHTA, CDR2 FQGNSA. The CDR3 sequence is 15 residues long. This CDR3 is CASSFGTSGAYEQYF. The whole variable domain, remainder taken from reference TRBV7-2 and TRBJ2-7, is GAGVSQSPSNKVTEKGKDVELRCDPISGHTALYWYRQSLGQGLEFLIYFQGNSAPDKSGLPSDRFSAERTGGSVSTLTIQRTQQEDSAVYLCASSFGTSGAYEQYFGPGTRLTVT.

CDR3 protein: CASTDRAGNTIYF. J is TRBJ1-3 and V is TRBV6-5; TCRdb selects TRBD1, and the lack of DNA leaves this call unchecked. Per the germline V gene, CDR1 is MNHEY and CDR2 is SVGAGI. The CDR3 length is 13 residues.

This chain uses TRBV12-3 or TRBV12-4 with TRBJ2-3; TCRdb's D call, TRBD1, is unchecked because there is no DNA. This CDR3 has 14 amino acids. The CDR3 loop reads CASSFWGGTDTQYF.

CDR3 sequence reads: CASSVALAAYNEQFF. This chain uses TRBV9 with TRBJ2-1; no DNA is available, so the TRBD2 call from TCRdb remains unchecked. CDR3 length: 15 amino acids. Germline loops: CDR1 SGDLS, CDR2 YYNGEE.

V is TRBV21-1 and J is TRBJ1-2; TCRdb picks TRBD1, but there is no DNA to check that call. TRBV21-1 is listed as a pseudogene. The CDR3 has 16 amino acids. This chain's CDR3 is CASSKNQGRANYGYTF.

The rearrangement links TRBV7-9 to TRBJ1-1; TCRdb outputs TRBD1, but without DNA this stays unchecked. The CDR3 totals 13 residues. Germline-derived CDR1 and CDR2 are SEHNR and FQNEAQ (reference sequence). The CDR3 sequence is CASSPRDRDEAFF.

This rearrangement joins TRBV12-3 or TRBV12-4 to TRBJ2-5; TCRdb lists TRBD2, though no DNA is available to test this call. The CDR3 length is 13 residues. This chain's CDR3 is CASSTGGPETQYF.

The V and J genes are TRBV5-1 and TRBJ1-1. Germline V lookup: CDR1 SGHRS, CDR2 YFSETQ. The CDR3 spans 16 residues. This chain's CDR3 is CASSLGAGGVGTEAFF.